The rows below give T cell receptor beta chains drawn from one sample of a study of shared clonotypes between healthy human individuals. Assay: immunoSEQ multiplex PCR; the TCRdb copy retains only in-frame clones and omits some. The sample has hundreds of thousands of clones; around 76% are singletons. Sequencing used PBMCs. The receptors shown here come from a woman aged 40 to 49 in good health. Some clones in this sample may be carry-over from other donors' samples. CDR3s include the opening cysteine and the closing phenylalanine or tryptophan. Fields, in order: clone size, J gene, CDR3 length, V gene, D gene, CDR3 protein, CDR3 DNA. A D gene is named only where the DNA matches it firmly. Size values are once, few and many counts, or a class for expanded clones, and some rows have none.

. TRBJ2-2 16 TRBV12-5 TRBD2 CASTLRTSGTTGELFF TGTGCTAGTACCCTTCGGACTAGCGGAACCACCGGGGAGCTGTTTTTT
. TRBJ1-4 15 TRBV19 TRBD1 CASWDSATGSEKLFF TGTGCCAGCTGGGACAGCGCTACGGGAAGTGAAAAACTGTTTTTT
. TRBJ1-5 14 TRBV19 TRBD1 CANHRGLLGQPQHF TGTGCCAACCACAGGGGATTACTAGGTCAGCCCCAGCATTTT
. TRBJ1-4 14 TRBV27 . CASSFEWANEKLFF TGTGCCAGCAGTTTTGAGTGGGCTAATGAAAAACTGTTTTTT
. TRBJ2-4 17 TRBV4-1 . CASSQDVFQLAKNIQYF TGCGCCAGCAGCCAAGATGTCTTTCAACTAGCCAAAAACATTCAGTACTTC
. TRBJ2-1 18 TRBV14 TRBD1 CASSPRDRGMFSYNEQFF TGTGCCAGCAGCCCCCGGGACAGGGGTATGTTCTCCTACAATGAGCAGTTCTTC
few TRBJ1-4 13 TRBV19 TRBD1 CASKDRGREKLFF TGTGCCAGTAAAGACAGGGGTCGAGAAAAACTGTTTTTT
. TRBJ1-3 14 TRBV5-1 . CASSPQVSGNTIYF TGCGCCAGCAGCCCCCAGGTCTCTGGAAACACCATATATTTT
few TRBJ1-1 15 TRBV28 . CASSPPSGSYTEAFF TGTGCCAGCAGTCCACCTTCGGGTTCCTACACTGAAGCTTTCTTT
. TRBJ2-6 17 TRBV7-2 TRBD1 CASSYGTAYLGANVLTF TGTGCCAGCAGCTACGGGACAGCCTATTTGGGGGCCAACGTCCTGACTTTC
. TRBJ1-5 17 TRBV19 TRBD1 CASTGQGVSNSNQPQHF TGTGCCAGCACGGGACAGGGTGTGAGTAATAGCAATCAGCCCCAGCATTTT
. TRBJ2-7 17 TRBV15 . CATSRDRARGGSYEQYF TGTGCCACCAGCAGAGATCGGGCACGGGGCGGGTCCTACGAGCAGTACTTC
. TRBJ2-5 17 TRBV5-8 TRBD2 CASSLPGGTAKQETQYF TGTGCCAGCAGCTTACCGGGGGGGACGGCCAAACAAGAGACCCAGTACTTC
. TRBJ1-5 14 TRBV28 . CASSFYTSYQPQHF TGTGCCAGCAGTTTTTACACATCTTATCAGCCCCAGCATTTT
. TRBJ2-1 13 TRBV27 . CASSFARESEQFF TGTGCCAGCAGTTTCGCCAGGGAGAGCGAGCAGTTCTTC
. TRBJ2-1 14 TRBV2 . CASSDFTKNNEQFF TGTGCCAGCAGTGATTTTACAAAAAACAATGAGCAGTTCTTC
. TRBJ2-2 13 TRBV7-3 . CASSYPGPGELFF TGTGCCAGCAGCTACCCCGGCCCCGGGGAGCTGTTTTTT
. TRBJ2-1 16 TRBV4-1 . CASSQVDLISYNEQFF TGCGCCAGCAGCCAAGTAGACCTAATATCCTACAATGAGCAGTTCTTC
. TRBJ2-6 16 TRBV11-2 TRBD1 CASSQYRGPGANVLTF TGTGCCAGCAGTCAATACAGGGGTCCTGGGGCCAACGTCCTGACTTTC
. TRBJ1-4 16 TRBV19 . CASSMRGTPTNEKLFF TGTGCCAGTAGTATGAGAGGAACCCCAACTAATGAAAAACTGTTTTTT
. TRBJ2-7 13 TRBV10-3 TRBD2 CAIRRGRAFEQYF TGTGCCATCAGACGCGGGAGGGCCTTCGAGCAGTACTTC
. TRBJ2-3 17 TRBV10-1 TRBD2 CASSESIASGLLDTQYF TGCGCCAGCAGTGAGTCGATAGCTAGCGGCCTTTTAGATACGCAGTATTTT
many TRBJ2-7 10 TRBV2 . CASSLHEQYF TGTGCCAGCAGTCTCCACGAGCAGTACTTC
. TRBJ1-5 13 TRBV18 . CASSPGTDQPQHF TGTGCCAGCTCACCAGGAACGGATCAGCCCCAGCATTTT
. TRBJ2-5 13 TRBV30 . CAWRPTGGETQYF TGTGCCTGGAGACCGACAGGAGGGGAGACCCAGTACTTC
. TRBJ1-1 15 TRBV7-9 TRBD1 CASSLRTGLRTEAFF TGTGCCAGCAGCCTCAGGACAGGGCTGCGAACTGAAGCTTTCTTT
. TRBJ1-3 14 TRBV28 . CASSIGGAGNTIYF TGTGCCAGCAGTATCGGGGGAGCTGGAAACACCATATATTTT
. TRBJ2-7 13 TRBV5-1 TRBD1 CASSLQGAVGQYF TGCGCCAGCAGCTTGCAGGGGGCGGTAGGGCAGTACTTC
. TRBJ2-1 15 TRBV2 TRBD2 CARFPTSGGDNEQFF TGTGCCAGGTTTCCTACTAGCGGGGGGGACAATGAGCAGTTCTTC
. TRBJ2-3 14 TRBV5-1 . CASSSSKGADTQYF TGCGCCAGCAGCTCCTCCAAGGGTGCAGATACGCAGTATTTT
. TRBJ2-1 14 TRBV18 TRBD2 CAGKTSGRIDEQFF TGTGCCGGGAAGACTAGCGGGAGGATAGATGAGCAGTTCTTC
once TRBJ2-2 17 TRBV9 . CASSAHPTTAGPGELFF TGTGCCAGCAGCGCCCATCCCACAACAGCAGGGCCCGGGGAGCTGTTTTTT
. TRBJ2-1 12 TRBV5-4 . CASSLSQGAPFF TGTGCCAGCAGCTTATCACAGGGAGCGCCGTTCTTC
. TRBJ2-7 16 TRBV19 TRBD2 CASKGGGAGGSYEQYF TGTGCCAGTAAAGGGGGTGGAGCGGGAGGTTCCTACGAGCAGTACTTC
. TRBJ2-2 14 TRBV5-1 TRBD1 CATTGGPNTGELFF TGCGCCACTACAGGGGGCCCAAACACCGGGGAGCTGTTTTTT
many TRBJ1-3 16 TRBV19 TRBD1 CASSISGTDSGNTIYF TGTGCCAGTAGTATATCCGGGACAGACTCTGGAAACACCATATATTTT
. TRBJ2-1 14 TRBV9 . CASSVLGARNEQFF TGTGCCAGCAGCGTACTAGGAGCGAGGAATGAGCAGTTCTTC
many TRBJ2-4 15 TRBV6-6 . CASSLSIGAKNIQYF TGTGCCAGCAGCCTAAGCATTGGGGCCAAAAACATTCAGTACTTC
. TRBJ2-1 14 TRBV7-9 TRBD2 CASSERTAGVEQFF TGTGCCAGCAGCGAGAGGACAGCGGGAGTTGAGCAGTTCTTC
few TRBJ2-6 18 TRBV19 TRBD2 CASSITGLAGAGANVLTF TGTGCCAGTAGTATCACCGGACTAGCGGGAGCTGGGGCCAACGTCCTGACTTTC
once TRBJ1-2 13 TRBV10-3 . CAISGVVNYGYTF TGTGCCATCAGTGGGGTTGTTAACTATGGCTACACCTTC
. TRBJ1-2 12 TRBV5-1 . CASSSTADLISF TGCGCCAGCAGTTCTACAGCCGACTTGATCTCCTTC
once TRBJ2-5 15 TRBV6-1 . CASSEEGHHQETQYF TGTGCCAGCAGTGAAGAGGGACACCACCAAGAGACCCAGTACTTC
few TRBJ2-7 17 TRBV19 TRBD2 CASSKGPGGAGEPEQYF TGTGCCAGTAGTAAGGGGCCCGGGGGAGCGGGAGAACCCGAGCAGTACTTC
. TRBJ2-1 18 TRBV19 TRBD1 CASSPRDRPLRSYNEQFF TGTGCCAGTAGTCCCCGGGACAGGCCACTACGATCCTACAATGAGCAGTTCTTC
. TRBJ2-5 13 TRBV27 . CASSLNTEETQYF TGTGCCAGCAGTCTCAACACCGAAGAGACCCAGTACTTC
once TRBJ2-3 15 TRBV13 . CASSLAGGGTDTQYF TGTGCCAGCAGCTTAGCGGGGGGCGGCACAGATACGCAGTATTTT
. TRBJ2-5 15 TRBV10-2 . CASSRASFGGETQYF TGCGCCAGCAGCCGGGCCTCTTTTGGGGGGGAGACCCAGTACTTC
. TRBJ2-3 12 TRBV2 . CASTGWADTQYF TGTGCCAGCACTGGGTGGGCAGATACGCAGTATTTT
. TRBJ2-7 15 TRBV5-1 . CASSSSPGEIYEQYF TGCGCCAGCAGCTCCTCACCGGGAGAAATCTACGAGCAGTACTTC
. TRBJ1-1 15 TRBV2 . CASRRPELGNTEAFF TGTGCCAGCAGGAGGCCGGAGTTGGGGAACACTGAAGCTTTCTTT
. TRBJ1-5 17 TRBV28 . CASSFRQYLNSNQPQHF TGTGCCAGCAGTTTTAGGCAGTACCTCAATAGCAATCAGCCCCAGCATTTT
. TRBJ2-1 14 TRBV4-3 . CASSQLGSSTEQFF TGCGCCAGCAGCCAACTAGGGTCTAGCACAGAGCAGTTCTTC
. TRBJ2-1 15 TRBV7-2 . CASSLGGPPEVEQFF TGTGCCAGCAGCTTAGGAGGGCCCCCCGAGGTTGAGCAGTTCTTC
. TRBJ1-5 13 TRBV6-1 . CASSDDWGQPQHF TGTGCCAGCAGTGACGACTGGGGTCAGCCCCAGCATTTT
few TRBJ2-3 15 TRBV30 TRBD1 CAWSWGQGLGDTQYF TGTGCCTGGAGTTGGGGACAGGGTTTGGGAGATACGCAGTATTTT
. TRBJ1-4 17 TRBV9 TRBD1 CASSVGGVGTGAEKLFF TGTGCCAGCAGCGTAGGCGGGGTGGGGACAGGGGCTGAAAAACTGTTTTTT
. TRBJ2-6 15 TRBV7-2 . CASSADRFGANVLTF TGTGCCAGCAGCGCAGATAGGTTCGGGGCCAACGTCCTGACTTTC
. TRBJ2-5 12 TRBV19 . CASSMRTETQYF TGTGCCAGTAGTATGAGGACTGAGACCCAGTACTTC